The 5 T cell receptor beta chains below all came from one sample that was sequenced in a study of beta chain features in type 1 diabetes (dated by TCRdb to the late 2010s). The receptor library was made with the immunoSEQ multiplex PCR assay. The High Capacity cDNA Reverse Transcription Kit was used to reverse transcribe all of the isolated RNA, meaning that expressed TCRB transcripts were what got sequenced. What TCRdb holds here is the immuneACCESS table cut down to in-frame rearrangements. Part of the clones is not present; checked against another copy, under half of the missing clones reflect an unresolved V gene, and the others are unexplained. This sample comprises approximately 470,000 clones, roughly 31% of them detected only once. The ten largest clones take up 0.065% of the sample. Sample: naive CD4+ T cells from blood. The cell subset or site label, read with the paper, signifies: true naive CD4+ T cells. These receptors were collected from a man younger than 35 in good health.

The J gene is TRBJ2-1, the V gene TRBV7-3, with 7 bases fitting TRBD2. The CDR3 consists of 16 residues. The germline V gene encodes CDR1 SGHTA and CDR2 FQGTGA. V trimming: 2 bases; J trimming: 7 bases; junction bases outside the gene matches: 11. The chain's CDR3 is CASSLAVPGLGNEQFF. CDR3 sequence (DNA): TGTGCCAGCAGCTTAGCGGTTCCAGGACTAGGTAATGAGCAGTTCTTC.

The CDR3 DNA follows: TGCGCCAGCAGCTCCCCAGGGGGAACAGGAGATACGCAGTATTTT. Amino acid sequence: CASSSPGGTGDTQYF. The chain uses TRBV5-1 and TRBJ2-3; 7 bases fit TRBD1. Germline lookup yields CDR1 SGHRS and CDR2 YFSETQ. V lost 3 bases and J lost 5; bases outside the gene matches: 9. The CDR3 totals 15 residues.

In this sample, this clone turned up a few times. The chain recombines TRBV28 with TRBJ2-5, with D uncertain. V was shortened by 5 bases and J by 0 bases, with 7 bases between the two germline ends. This CDR3 spans 13 amino acids. Germline V lookup: CDR1 MDHEN, CDR2 SYDVKM. The CDR3 is CASSRSYQETQYF. CDR3 bases: TGTGCCAGCAGTCGGTCGTACCAAGAGACCCAGTACTTC.

The rearrangement uses TRBV29-1 and TRBJ2-7; 8 nucleotides match TRBD2. Losses at the gene ends were 6 bases for V and 5 bases for J; bases not matched to a gene: 12. From germline, CDR1 is SQVTM and CDR2 ANQGSEA. The CDR3 is made up of 14 amino acids. CDR3 amino acids: CSVTEIAGIDEQYF. The CDR3 nucleotides read TGCAGCGTGACAGAGATAGCGGGAATCGACGAGCAGTACTTC.

The CDR3 protein is CASSSDVPRNTIYF. Here the CDR3 DNA reads TGTGCCAGCAGCTCCGATGTTCCCCGGAACACCATATATTTT. V is TRBV7-8 and J is TRBJ1-3, with unresolved D. The V gene's germline CDR1 is SGHVS and CDR2 FQNEAQ. The CDR3 spans 14 residues. V lost 4 bases to trimming and J lost 7 bases, with 14 bases between them.